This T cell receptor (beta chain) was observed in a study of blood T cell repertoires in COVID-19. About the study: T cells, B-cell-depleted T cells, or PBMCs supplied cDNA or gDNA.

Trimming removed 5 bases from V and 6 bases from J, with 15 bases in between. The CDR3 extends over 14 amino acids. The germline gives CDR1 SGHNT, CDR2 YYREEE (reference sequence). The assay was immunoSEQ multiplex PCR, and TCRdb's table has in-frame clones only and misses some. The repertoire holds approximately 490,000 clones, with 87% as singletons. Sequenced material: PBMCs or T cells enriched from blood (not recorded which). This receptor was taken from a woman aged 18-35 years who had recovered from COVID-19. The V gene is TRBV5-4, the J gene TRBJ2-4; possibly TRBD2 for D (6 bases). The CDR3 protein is CASSVREGGNIQYF. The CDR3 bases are TGTGCCAGCAGTGTAAGAGAGGGAGGAAACATTCAGTACTTC.